This T cell receptor beta chain is from a study of T cells after posttransplantation cyclophosphamide. The method was immunoSEQ multiplex PCR; TCRdb's version includes in-frame clones alone and lacks a portion of them. The sample carries some 47,000 clones, about 82% recorded once. V was pared by 1 base and J by 7 bases, with 11 bases between. The V gene's germline CDR1 is GTSNPN and CDR2 SVGIG (reference sequence). The CDR3 spans 13 residues. This clone was observed a single time. The sequencing input was PBMCs. The chain couples TRBV30 to TRBJ1-5; D gene unclear. The sequence came from a man aged 30 to 45 with a blood cancer, CMV-positive, and with a related stem cell donor. The CDR3 nucleotides read TGTGCCTGGAGTGACGCTGGGGAGCAGCCCCAGCATTTT. Its protein product is CAWSDAGEQPQHF.